The rows below give T cell receptor beta chains drawn from one sample of a study of shared clonotypes between healthy human individuals. Sequenced by immunoSEQ multiplex PCR; TCRdb stores in-frame clones only, minus some. The repertoire consists of about 820,000 clones, with 92% occurring once and the leading ten covering nearly 25%. Sequenced sample: naive CD8+ T cells sorted from blood. The receptors stem from a man aged 30-40 years in good health. Both conserved end residues are part of each CDR3. D genes are given only for firm matches. Rows may omit the clone size; those that give it use once, few, many or a size class.

length: 16
J: TRBJ2-1
D: TRBD1
size: -
V: TRBV19
DNA: TGTGCCAGTAGTGTCGGACAGGGTCTCTCCTACAATGAGCAGTTCTTC
CDR3: CASSVGQGLSYNEQFF

length: 16
J: TRBJ2-2
D: -
size: once
V: TRBV7-9
DNA: TGTGCCAGCAGCTTAGAGGGGACACTGAACACCGGGGAGCTGTTTTTT
CDR3: CASSLEGTLNTGELFF

length: 19
J: TRBJ2-2
D: TRBD2
size: -
V: TRBV9
DNA: TGTGCCAGCAGCCCCCATACGGCTAGCGGGAGTGGTAACACCGGGGAGCTGTTTTTT
CDR3: CASSPHTASGSGNTGELFF

length: 19
J: TRBJ2-3
D: TRBD2
size: -
V: TRBV27
DNA: TGTGCCAGCAGTATACACCCGGGACTAGCGGGGGGCTTGGCAGATACGCAGTATTTT
CDR3: CASSIHPGLAGGLADTQYF

length: 13
J: TRBJ2-1
D: -
size: -
V: TRBV11-2
DNA: TGTGCCAGCAGCTTTGTCCCTCTGGGTGAGCAGTTCTTC
CDR3: CASSFVPLGEQFF

length: 14
J: TRBJ2-2
D: TRBD1
size: -
V: TRBV6-5
DNA: TGTGCCAGCAGCCCAGGGGGTGGCACCGGGGAGCTGTTTTTT
CDR3: CASSPGGGTGELFF

length: 17
J: TRBJ2-1
D: -
size: -
V: TRBV25-1
DNA: TGTGCCAGCAGTGAGGGTGACGGGGCGGGCTCCTACAATGAGCAGTTCTTC
CDR3: CASSEGDGAGSYNEQFF

length: 13
J: TRBJ2-7
D: -
size: -
V: TRBV27
DNA: TGTGCCAGCAGTTTATCATTAGCGAACGAGCAGTACTTC
CDR3: CASSLSLANEQYF

length: 15
J: TRBJ1-5
D: TRBD1
size: -
V: TRBV19
DNA: TGTGCCAGTAGTATGTACTGGACAGGGGCACAGCCCCAGCATTTT
CDR3: CASSMYWTGAQPQHF

length: 16
J: TRBJ2-2
D: TRBD1
size: -
V: TRBV27
DNA: TGTGCCAGCAGTGCCAGGTGGACAGGGCACCCCGGGGAGCTGTTTTTT
CDR3: CASSARWTGHPGELFF

length: 16
J: TRBJ2-3
D: TRBD1
size: -
V: TRBV5-6
DNA: TGTGCCAGCAGACGAGACAGGGGGAAAGTCACAGATACGCAGTATTTT
CDR3: CASRRDRGKVTDTQYF

length: 18
J: TRBJ2-1
D: TRBD1
size: once
V: TRBV7-9
DNA: TGTGCCAGCAGCTTAGGAGGGGTGGGGACAGGGGACTACAATGAGCAGTTCTTC
CDR3: CASSLGGVGTGDYNEQFF

length: 14
J: TRBJ1-2
D: -
size: -
V: TRBV10-3
DNA: TGTGCCATCAGTGAGTTGAACAGGTGGGATGGCTACACCTTC
CDR3: CAISELNRWDGYTF

length: 15
J: TRBJ2-3
D: -
size: -
V: TRBV5-5
DNA: TGTGCCAGCAGCTTGCGGGACGCAACCACAGATACGCAGTATTTT
CDR3: CASSLRDATTDTQYF

length: 11
J: TRBJ2-7
D: -
size: -
V: TRBV2
DNA: TGTGCCAGCAGTGAATCCCACGAGCAGTACTTC
CDR3: CASSESHEQYF

length: 15
J: TRBJ2-1
D: -
size: -
V: TRBV4-1
DNA: TGCGCCAGCAGCCAAGGAGCGAGCTCCTACAATGAGCAGTTCTTC
CDR3: CASSQGASSYNEQFF

length: 16
J: TRBJ1-5
D: -
size: -
V: TRBV4-1
DNA: TGCGCCAGCAGCCAAGATATCCTACAGACTAATCAGCCCCAGCATTTT
CDR3: CASSQDILQTNQPQHF

length: 17
J: TRBJ2-6
D: -
size: -
V: TRBV14
DNA: TGTGCCAGCAGCCAAAGGACCGAGTACTCTGGGGCCAACGTCCTGACTTTC
CDR3: CASSQRTEYSGANVLTF

length: 16
J: TRBJ2-2
D: TRBD2
size: once
V: TRBV7-8
DNA: TGTGCCAGCAGCCTTAGCGGGAGGAGCCGGTACGGGGAGCTGTTTTTT
CDR3: CASSLSGRSRYGELFF

length: 16
J: TRBJ2-7
D: -
size: -
V: TRBV28
DNA: TGTGCCAGCAGCCAGTTTGTCGGACAGCTTCTCTACGAGCAGTACTTC
CDR3: CASSQFVGQLLYEQYF

length: 14
J: TRBJ2-1
D: TRBD1
size: -
V: TRBV6-1
DNA: TGTGCCAGCAGTGCCCGGGACAGGGGGCCTCTTCGGTTCTTC
CDR3: CASSARDRGPLRFF

length: 16
J: TRBJ2-3
D: TRBD2
size: -
V: TRBV4-1
DNA: TGCGCCAGCAGCCAGTTAGCGGGCGGATGGGGAGATACGCAGTATTTT
CDR3: CASSQLAGGWGDTQYF

length: 16
J: TRBJ2-7
D: -
size: -
V: TRBV13
DNA: TGTGCCAGCAGCCCTTCTCCAGGTATCAGCTCCTACGAGCAGTACTTC
CDR3: CASSPSPGISSYEQYF

length: 12
J: TRBJ2-7
D: -
size: -
V: TRBV11-2
DNA: TGTGCCAGCAGCTTAGATTTGTCCGAGCAGTACTTC
CDR3: CASSLDLSEQYF

length: 13
J: TRBJ2-7
D: -
size: -
V: TRBV18
DNA: TGTGCCAGCTCACCCCCGGTGGTCTACGAGCAGTACTTC
CDR3: CASSPPVVYEQYF

length: 16
J: TRBJ2-3
D: -
size: -
V: TRBV7-8
DNA: TGTGCCAGCAGCTTAGTTAAGGGTTCTAGAACAGATACGCAGTATTTT
CDR3: CASSLVKGSRTDTQYF

length: 18
J: TRBJ1-3
D: -
size: -
V: TRBV4-2
DNA: TGTGCCAGCAGCCAAATTCCCGGCCTCCCGAATCTTCAGGACACCATATATTTT
CDR3: CASSQIPGLPNLQDTIYF

length: 16
J: TRBJ2-1
D: TRBD2
size: -
V: TRBV7-6
DNA: TGTGCCAGCAGCTCTCCTTTAGCGGGAGTCCACAATGAGCAGTTCTTC
CDR3: CASSSPLAGVHNEQFF

length: 14
J: TRBJ2-5
D: TRBD1
size: -
V: TRBV7-9
DNA: TGTGCCAGCAGCAACGACAGGGATCAAGAGACCCAGTACTTC
CDR3: CASSNDRDQETQYF